Listed below are T cell receptor beta chains from one sample, sequenced in a study of CD8 T cells in ankylosing spondylitis. TCRdb itself ran the 5' RACE reads through MiXCR, one entry per CDR3 protein. The top ten clones hold under 8.5% of a sample with 250,000 to 350,000 distinct CDR3 sequences, 20% of them seen once. What was sequenced was blood, either unsorted or a sorted T cell fraction (not recorded which). The source of these receptors is a male donor with ankylosing spondylitis or in good health (not recorded which). CDR3s include the opening cysteine and the closing phenylalanine or tryptophan. D genes are given only for firm matches. The listing skips clone size in some rows; elsewhere it reads once, few, many or a size class.

d_gene: TRBD1
j_gene: TRBJ1-1
v_gene: TRBV20-1
abundance: -
CDR3aa: CSAPTGSNTQAFF
CDR3nt: TGCAGTGCGCCGACAGGGTCGAACACTCAAGCTTTCTTT

d_gene: TRBD2
j_gene: TRBJ2-5
v_gene: TRBV4-1
abundance: -
CDR3aa: CASSSGSSSQETQYF
CDR3nt: TGCGCCAGCAGTAGCGGGTCGTCCTCCCAAGAGACCCAGTACTTC

d_gene: -
j_gene: TRBJ2-1
v_gene: TRBV3-1
abundance: -
CDR3aa: CASSQGDLTYNEQFF
CDR3nt: TGTGCCAGCAGCCAAGGGGATTTAACCTACAATGAGCAGTTCTTC

d_gene: -
j_gene: TRBJ1-6
v_gene: TRBV4-1
abundance: few
CDR3aa: CAASQEVTVVNSPLHF
CDR3nt: TGCGCCGCCAGCCAAGAGGTGACAGTGGTCAATTCACCCCTCCACTTT

d_gene: -
j_gene: TRBJ1-2
v_gene: TRBV4-2
abundance: many
CDR3aa: CASSQGNLYGYTF
CDR3nt: TGTGCCAGCAGCCAGGGTAACCTCTATGGCTACACCTTC

d_gene: -
j_gene: TRBJ2-3
v_gene: TRBV5-1
abundance: few
CDR3aa: CASKGEDGADTQYF
CDR3nt: TGCGCCAGCAAGGGGGAGGATGGGGCAGATACGCAGTATTTT

d_gene: -
j_gene: TRBJ2-5
v_gene: TRBV3-1
abundance: few
CDR3aa: CASSQDLAPSETQYF
CDR3nt: TGTGCCAGCAGCCAAGATTTAGCCCCCTCAGAGACCCAGTACTTC

d_gene: -
j_gene: TRBJ1-6
v_gene: TRBV5-5
abundance: few
CDR3aa: CASSPLRAVLESPLHF
CDR3nt: TGTGCCAGCAGCCCTCTACGGGCAGTACTTGAGTCACCCCTCCACTTT

d_gene: TRBD2
j_gene: TRBJ2-5
v_gene: TRBV5-6
abundance: -
CDR3aa: CASSVVRGTSGTQETQYF
CDR3nt: TGTGCCAGCAGCGTGGTACGGGGGACTAGCGGGACTCAAGAGACCCAGTACTTC

d_gene: TRBD1
j_gene: TRBJ1-5
v_gene: TRBV20-1
abundance: many
CDR3aa: CSASPGQGTGDQPQHF
CDR3nt: TGCAGTGCTTCCCCGGGACAGGGTACTGGCGATCAGCCCCAGCATTTT

d_gene: -
j_gene: TRBJ1-1
v_gene: TRBV6-5
abundance: -
CDR3aa: CASRSHEGWARTTEAFF
CDR3nt: TGTGCCAGCAGGTCACACGAGGGGTGGGCGAGAACAACTGAAGCTTTCTTT

d_gene: -
j_gene: TRBJ1-5
v_gene: TRBV5-5
abundance: few
CDR3aa: CASSQQGSNQPQHF
CDR3nt: TGTGCCAGCAGCCAGCAGGGTAGCAATCAGCCCCAGCATTTT

d_gene: -
j_gene: TRBJ1-2
v_gene: TRBV20-1
abundance: few
CDR3aa: CSASAGNYGYTF
CDR3nt: TGCAGTGCTAGCGCAGGGAACTATGGCTACACCTTC

d_gene: -
j_gene: TRBJ2-1
v_gene: TRBV3-1
abundance: -
CDR3aa: CASSQAPLHGQFF
CDR3nt: TGTGCCAGCAGCCAAGCCCCCTTACATGGGCAGTTCTTC

d_gene: -
j_gene: TRBJ2-5
v_gene: TRBV24-1
abundance: few
CDR3aa: CATSDPGRDQETQYF
CDR3nt: TGTGCCACCAGTGATCCTGGACGCGACCAAGAGACCCAGTACTTC

d_gene: TRBD2
j_gene: TRBJ2-1
v_gene: TRBV5-1
abundance: -
CDR3aa: CASSHPRAGGSYNEQFF
CDR3nt: TGCGCCAGCAGCCACCCCCGTGCGGGAGGGTCCTACAATGAGCAGTTCTTC

d_gene: -
j_gene: TRBJ2-1
v_gene: TRBV5-1
abundance: -
CDR3aa: CASSLGGMVGNEQFF
CDR3nt: TGCGCCAGCAGCTTAGGCGGGATGGTTGGCAATGAGCAGTTCTTC

d_gene: TRBD2
j_gene: TRBJ2-3
v_gene: TRBV20-1
abundance: -
CDR3aa: CSARRIGTSSDTQYF
CDR3nt: TGCAGTGCTAGGAGGATCGGGACTAGTTCGGATACGCAGTATTTT

d_gene: TRBD1
j_gene: TRBJ2-5
v_gene: TRBV29-1
abundance: -
CDR3aa: CSVTPGQGKETQYF
CDR3nt: TGCAGCGTTACGCCGGGACAGGGAAAAGAGACCCAGTACTTC

d_gene: -
j_gene: TRBJ1-5
v_gene: TRBV6-1
abundance: few
CDR3aa: CASSPGTPNQPQHF
CDR3nt: TGTGCCAGCAGCCCCGGGACACCCAATCAGCCCCAGCATTTT

d_gene: -
j_gene: TRBJ2-3
v_gene: TRBV29-1
abundance: -
CDR3aa: CSVERRGSLTDTQYF
CDR3nt: TGCAGCGTTGAACGGCGGGGCAGCCTAACAGATACGCAGTATTTT

d_gene: TRBD1
j_gene: TRBJ2-1
v_gene: TRBV27
abundance: -
CDR3aa: CASSLGTTGDNEQFF
CDR3nt: TGTGCCAGCAGTTTGGGAACAACAGGGGATAATGAGCAGTTCTTC

d_gene: -
j_gene: TRBJ1-4
v_gene: TRBV12-3/TRBV12-4
abundance: -
CDR3aa: CASRSHSAVGEKLFF
CDR3nt: TGTGCCAGCAGATCCCACTCAGCCGTGGGGGAAAAACTGTTTTTT

d_gene: TRBD2
j_gene: TRBJ2-2
v_gene: TRBV20-1
abundance: -
CDR3aa: CSATIAGGNTGELFF
CDR3nt: TGCAGTGCTACCATAGCGGGAGGGAACACCGGGGAGCTGTTTTTT

d_gene: -
j_gene: TRBJ2-5
v_gene: TRBV5-5
abundance: once
CDR3aa: CASSWKVVQETQYF
CDR3nt: TGTGCCAGCAGCTGGAAAGTAGTCCAAGAGACCCAGTACTTC

d_gene: -
j_gene: TRBJ2-2
v_gene: TRBV5-1
abundance: few
CDR3aa: CASSYEAVPGELFF
CDR3nt: TGCGCCAGCAGCTATGAGGCGGTCCCCGGGGAGCTGTTTTTT

d_gene: -
j_gene: TRBJ2-1
v_gene: TRBV20-1
abundance: -
CDR3aa: CSARIAAGFDEQFF
CDR3nt: TGCAGTGCCAGGATAGCCGCAGGGTTCGATGAGCAGTTCTTC

d_gene: -
j_gene: TRBJ2-2
v_gene: TRBV5-1
abundance: -
CDR3aa: CASSLEYSGELFF
CDR3nt: TGCGCCAGCAGCTTGGAGTATAGCGGGGAGCTGTTTTTT

d_gene: -
j_gene: TRBJ2-2
v_gene: TRBV5-1
abundance: -
CDR3aa: CASSLLDSGELFF
CDR3nt: TGCGCCAGCAGCTTGCTGGATTCCGGGGAGCTGTTTTTT

d_gene: -
j_gene: TRBJ2-3
v_gene: TRBV7-9
abundance: -
CDR3aa: CASSRLSGASTDTQYF
CDR3nt: TGTGCCAGCAGCCGACTTAGCGGTGCTAGCACAGATACGCAGTATTTT

d_gene: TRBD2
j_gene: TRBJ2-5
v_gene: TRBV3-1
abundance: few
CDR3aa: CASSYRLARETQYF
CDR3nt: TGTGCCAGCAGCTACAGACTAGCGCGGGAGACCCAGTACTTC

d_gene: -
j_gene: TRBJ1-4
v_gene: TRBV6-5
abundance: -
CDR3aa: CASSYYRPTGEKLFF
CDR3nt: TGTGCCAGCAGTTATTACCGACCGACCGGGGAAAAACTGTTTTTT

d_gene: TRBD1
j_gene: TRBJ1-5
v_gene: TRBV6-5
abundance: -
CDR3aa: CASSYSRDSYQPQHF
CDR3nt: TGTGCCAGCAGTTACTCAAGGGACAGTTATCAGCCCCAGCATTTT

d_gene: -
j_gene: TRBJ2-2
v_gene: TRBV5-1
abundance: few
CDR3aa: CASSLVTRPNTGELFF
CDR3nt: TGCGCCAGCAGCTTGGTGACAAGGCCCAACACCGGGGAGCTGTTTTTT

d_gene: -
j_gene: TRBJ2-3
v_gene: TRBV20-1
abundance: few
CDR3aa: CSGALEEGTDTQYF
CDR3nt: TGCAGTGGGGCCTTGGAGGAGGGCACAGATACGCAGTATTTT

d_gene: TRBD2
j_gene: TRBJ2-5
v_gene: TRBV5-8
abundance: many
CDR3aa: CASSLGRGSPRKETQYF
CDR3nt: TGTGCCAGCAGCTTGGGGCGGGGGTCACCGCGGAAAGAGACCCAGTACTTC

d_gene: -
j_gene: TRBJ1-1
v_gene: TRBV28
abundance: many
CDR3aa: CASRPRQLNTEAFF
CDR3nt: TGTGCCAGCAGACCTAGACAGTTGAACACTGAAGCTTTCTTT

d_gene: -
j_gene: TRBJ1-5
v_gene: TRBV7-9
abundance: -
CDR3aa: CASSPRGGDQPQHF
CDR3nt: TGTGCCAGCAGCCCCCGGGGCGGGGATCAGCCCCAGCATTTT

d_gene: -
j_gene: TRBJ2-1
v_gene: TRBV11-2
abundance: many
CDR3aa: CASSLEGLGQFF
CDR3nt: TGTGCCAGCAGCTTAGAGGGGTTGGGGCAGTTCTTC

d_gene: -
j_gene: TRBJ2-5
v_gene: TRBV20-1
abundance: few
CDR3aa: CSARSVFQYQETQYF
CDR3nt: TGCAGTGCTAGATCGGTCTTCCAGTACCAAGAGACCCAGTACTTC

d_gene: TRBD2
j_gene: TRBJ2-3
v_gene: TRBV12-3/TRBV12-4
abundance: few
CDR3aa: CASRGTSGSDTQYF
CDR3nt: TGTGCCAGCAGGGGGACTAGCGGGTCAGATACGCAGTATTTT

d_gene: -
j_gene: TRBJ2-5
v_gene: TRBV12-3/TRBV12-4
abundance: -
CDR3aa: CASSPGTGVQETQYF
CDR3nt: TGTGCCAGCAGTCCGGGCACAGGAGTTCAAGAGACCCAGTACTTC

d_gene: TRBD2
j_gene: TRBJ2-1
v_gene: TRBV20-1
abundance: few
CDR3aa: CSARDRGGSYNEQFF
CDR3nt: TGCAGTGCTAGAGATCGGGGGGGTTCCTACAATGAGCAGTTCTTC

d_gene: -
j_gene: TRBJ1-6
v_gene: TRBV25-1
abundance: few
CDR3aa: CASTPSGYNSPLHF
CDR3nt: TGTGCCAGCACCCCTTCAGGGTATAATTCACCCCTCCACTTT

d_gene: -
j_gene: TRBJ2-5
v_gene: TRBV10-3
abundance: -
CDR3aa: CAISARTEQETQYF
CDR3nt: TGTGCCATCAGTGCTAGGACGGAACAAGAGACCCAGTACTTC

d_gene: TRBD1
j_gene: TRBJ1-5
v_gene: TRBV12-3/TRBV12-4
abundance: few
CDR3aa: CASRGQGSNQPQHF
CDR3nt: TGTGCCAGCAGAGGACAGGGGAGCAATCAGCCCCAGCATTTT

d_gene: TRBD1
j_gene: TRBJ1-2
v_gene: TRBV20-1
abundance: -
CDR3aa: CSAIQGASSGYTF
CDR3nt: TGCAGTGCGATACAGGGGGCGAGTTCTGGCTACACCTTC

d_gene: -
j_gene: TRBJ2-1
v_gene: TRBV20-1
abundance: few
CDR3aa: CSAPPTSLTPHEQFF
CDR3nt: TGCAGTGCTCCCCCCACTAGTCTCACTCCCCATGAGCAGTTCTTC

d_gene: -
j_gene: TRBJ2-2
v_gene: TRBV7-3
abundance: few
CDR3aa: CASSLIQGGTGELFF
CDR3nt: TGTGCCAGCAGCTTAATCCAGGGGGGCACCGGGGAGCTGTTTTTT

d_gene: -
j_gene: TRBJ2-5
v_gene: TRBV6-1
abundance: -
CDR3aa: CASSPLLGGETQYF
CDR3nt: TGTGCCAGCAGTCCCCTTTTGGGGGGAGAGACCCAGTACTTC

d_gene: -
j_gene: TRBJ2-1
v_gene: TRBV5-1
abundance: -
CDR3aa: CASSLGIRDRRRVGMSDNEQFF
CDR3nt: TGCGCCAGCAGCTTGGGGATTCGAGACAGGCGCAGGGTTGGAATGTCTGACAATGAGCAGTTCTTC

d_gene: -
j_gene: TRBJ1-1
v_gene: TRBV24-1
abundance: -
CDR3aa: CATSDSGPSNTEAFF
CDR3nt: TGTGCCACCAGTGATTCCGGGCCCTCGAACACTGAAGCTTTCTTT

d_gene: -
j_gene: TRBJ2-5
v_gene: TRBV5-1
abundance: -
CDR3aa: CASSLTGPLGGTQYF
CDR3nt: TGCGCCAGCAGCTTGACCGGGCCCTTGGGAGGGACCCAGTACTTC

d_gene: -
j_gene: TRBJ2-3
v_gene: TRBV20-1
abundance: -
CDR3aa: CSARVHPTADTQYF
CDR3nt: TGCAGTGCTAGGGTTCATCCCACTGCAGATACGCAGTATTTT

d_gene: TRBD1
j_gene: TRBJ2-1
v_gene: TRBV7-8
abundance: -
CDR3aa: CASSLGRQGADYNEQFF
CDR3nt: TGTGCCAGCAGCTTAGGGCGACAGGGGGCGGACTACAATGAGCAGTTCTTC